The present T cell receptor beta chain was sequenced within a study of response to subunit inactivated influenza vaccine. The sample holds a few counts of this clonotype. The antigen remains undetermined. TCRdb called the RT-PCR reads again in MiXCR, with one record for every CDR3 protein. This sample has roughly 700,000 distinct CDR3 sequences, with approximately 15% found just once. Study results and caveats: Each seasonal influenza vaccination, the authors suggested, recruits few new T cells.

This CDR3 has 12 residues. Germline values: CDR1 MGHDK, CDR2 SYGVNS. The germline V and J ends were trimmed by 10 bases and 4 bases, with 13 bases remaining between them. Sequenced here: PBMCs from blood, sampled around two weeks before vaccination. This chain uses TRBV25-1 with TRBJ1-1; maybe TRBD1 (5 bases). This TCR derives from a man between 50 and 59 years old who received an inactivated influenza vaccine. The CDR3 reads CATRRVGTEAFF. Here the CDR3 DNA reads TGTGCCACCCGCAGGGTGGGCACTGAAGCTTTCTTT.